The clone carrying this TCR beta chain has only a few counts. Primers used in a second PCR of about 6 to 11 cycles were a sample-barcoded 5' primer and a J-beta primer mix. TCRdb fed the 5' RACE reads into MiXCR, producing one record per CDR3 protein. This table has 1.5 million to 2 million distinct CDR3 sequences, almost 35% appearing once. The CDR3 consists of 16 residues. Germline CDR1 and CDR2: MGHDK and SYGVNS. With V trimmed by 2 bases and J by 4 bases, 5 bases remained unmatched. The record originates from a study of blood T cells in healthy people across ages. Source material: blood. This TCR was recovered from a woman aged 25 to 45 in good health. The rearrangement joins TRBV25-1 to TRBJ2-7; 13 nucleotides line up with TRBD2. The CDR3 DNA reads as TGTGCCAGCAGTGAAAAGGGACTAGCGGGAAGGTACGAGCAGTACTTC. It yields the protein CASSEKGLAGRYEQYF.